This T cell receptor (beta chain) was sequenced during a study of T cell repertoires in cytomegalovirus infection. TCRdb redid the calling of the reads with MiXCR, one entry per CDR3 protein. Of 380,000 or so distinct CDR3 sequences listed, about 35% are singletons. V was cut by 8 bases and J by 4 bases, with 15 bases left in between. This CDR3 has 14 amino acids. Notes on this clonotype: Its antigen remains unknown.

Specimen: cultured PBMCs, collected from culture after CMV antigen stimulation. This rearrangement joins TRBV12-3 or TRBV12-4 to TRBJ2-4, with a possible D match to TRBD1 (6 bases). The sequence derives from a human donor in good health (CMV status not recorded). Some clones in this sample may be carry-over from other donors' samples. The CDR3 loop reads CASGSRDRKNIQYF. For the CDR3, the DNA is TGTGCCAGCGGCTCCCGAGACAGGAAAAACATTCAGTACTTC.